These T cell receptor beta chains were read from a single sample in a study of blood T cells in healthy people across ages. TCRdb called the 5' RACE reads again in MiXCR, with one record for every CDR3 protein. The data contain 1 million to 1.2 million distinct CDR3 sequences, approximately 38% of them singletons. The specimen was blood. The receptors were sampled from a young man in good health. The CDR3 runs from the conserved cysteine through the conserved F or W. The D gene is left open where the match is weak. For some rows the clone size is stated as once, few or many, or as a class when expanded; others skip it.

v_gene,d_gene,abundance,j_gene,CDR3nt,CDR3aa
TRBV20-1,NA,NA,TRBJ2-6,TGCAGTGCTAGAGAGGGGCTCTCAGGGGCCAACGTCCTGACTTTC,CSAREGLSGANVLTF
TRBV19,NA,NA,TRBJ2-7,TGTGCCAGTAGTTCTCAGAGAATCTATGAGCAGTACTTC,CASSSQRIYEQYF
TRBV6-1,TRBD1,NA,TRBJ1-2,TGTGCCAGCAGCTCCGGGACAGGGATTTGGCCTAACTATGGCTACACCTTC,CASSSGTGIWPNYGYTF
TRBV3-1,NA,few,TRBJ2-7,TGTGCCAGCAGCCAAGATTCCAGCCGCGAGCAGTACTTC,CASSQDSSREQYF
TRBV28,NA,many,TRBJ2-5,TGTGCCAGCAGTTCCCTCGGGGAGACCCAGTACTTC,CASSSLGETQYF
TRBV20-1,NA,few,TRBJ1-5,TGCAGTGCTAGGGGGTATTCAGGGACCGATAGCAATCAGCCCCAGCATTTT,CSARGYSGTDSNQPQHF
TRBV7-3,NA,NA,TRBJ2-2,TGTGCCAGCAGCTTAAATGCAGGGTACACCGGGGAGCTGTTTTTT,CASSLNAGYTGELFF
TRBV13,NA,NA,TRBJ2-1,TGTGCCAGCAGCCGTATCTACAATGAGCAGTTCTTC,CASSRIYNEQFF
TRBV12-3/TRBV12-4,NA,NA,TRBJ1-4,TGTGCCAGCAGTTACAACAGGGAATTTAATGAAAAACTGTTTTTT,CASSYNREFNEKLFF
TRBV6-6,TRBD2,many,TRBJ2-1,TGTGCCAGCAGTATGACGGGACTAGCGGGGTACAATGAGCAGTTCTTC,CASSMTGLAGYNEQFF
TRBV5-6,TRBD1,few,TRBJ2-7,TGTGCCAGTAGCTTGGACAGGACCTACAATGAGCAGTACTTC,CASSLDRTYNEQYF
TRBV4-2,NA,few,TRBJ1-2,TGTGCCAGCAGCCACGGCCCTGCACCTTCTAACTATGGCTACACCTTC,CASSHGPAPSNYGYTF
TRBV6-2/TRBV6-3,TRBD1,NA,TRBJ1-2,TGTGCCAGCACTCTCCGGGACAGGTCTCATTACTACTATGGCTACACCTTC,CASTLRDRSHYYYGYTF
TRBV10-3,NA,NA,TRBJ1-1,TGTGCCATCAGTGACTCGTGGGAGGGTGAAGCTTTCTTT,CAISDSWEGEAFF
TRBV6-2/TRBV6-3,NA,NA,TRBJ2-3,TGTGCCAGCAGAGCTACAGGGTTAGATACGCAGTATTTT,CASRATGLDTQYF
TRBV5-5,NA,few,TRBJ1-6,TGTGCCAGCAGCTTGAGTCCGGGACTATCCTCCCTCCTACATAATTCACCCCTCCACTTT,CASSLSPGLSSLLHNSPLHF
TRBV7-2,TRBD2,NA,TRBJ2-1,TGTGCCAGCAGCCCTGCGACGCGACGGGGGGGAGACCCTTGGAACAATGAGCAGTTCTTC,CASSPATRRGGDPWNNEQFF
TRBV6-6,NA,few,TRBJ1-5,TGTGCCAGCAGTTACTCGCCAGGGAGCAATCAGCCCCAGCATTTT,CASSYSPGSNQPQHF
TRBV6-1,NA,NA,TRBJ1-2,TGTGCCAGCAGGAGTCGCGGGGGGATAATGGAGTACTATGGCTACACCTTC,CASRSRGGIMEYYGYTF
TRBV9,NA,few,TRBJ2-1,TGTGCCAGCAGCCGGGGAGCTGCCTCTAATGAGCAGTTCTTC,CASSRGAASNEQFF
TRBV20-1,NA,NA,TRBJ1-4,TGCAGTGCTAGAGATCTGGCGAGGGGGAATGAAAAACTGTTTTTT,CSARDLARGNEKLFF
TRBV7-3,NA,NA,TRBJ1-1,TGTGCCAGCAGCTTGCGTGCAGGGGACAACACTGAAGCTTTCTTT,CASSLRAGDNTEAFF
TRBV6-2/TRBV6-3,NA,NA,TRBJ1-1,NA,CASSYSYEQYFGAGTRTTEAFF
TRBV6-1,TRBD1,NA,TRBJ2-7,TGTGCCAGCAGTGAAGGGTCACAGGGGACGGTCGCCTACGAGCAGTACTTC,CASSEGSQGTVAYEQYF